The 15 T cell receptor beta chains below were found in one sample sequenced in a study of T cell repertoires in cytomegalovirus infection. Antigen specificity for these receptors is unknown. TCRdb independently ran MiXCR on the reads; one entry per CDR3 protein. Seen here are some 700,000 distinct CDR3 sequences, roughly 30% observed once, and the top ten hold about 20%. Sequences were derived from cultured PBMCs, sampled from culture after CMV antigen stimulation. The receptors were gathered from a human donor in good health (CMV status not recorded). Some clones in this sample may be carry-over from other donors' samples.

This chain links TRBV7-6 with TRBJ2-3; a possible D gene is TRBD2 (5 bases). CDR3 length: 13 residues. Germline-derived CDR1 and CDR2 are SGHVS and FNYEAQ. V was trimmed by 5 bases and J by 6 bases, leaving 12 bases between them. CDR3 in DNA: TGTGCCAGCAGCAACCGAGAGGGTGATACGCAGTATTTT. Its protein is CASSNREGDTQYF.

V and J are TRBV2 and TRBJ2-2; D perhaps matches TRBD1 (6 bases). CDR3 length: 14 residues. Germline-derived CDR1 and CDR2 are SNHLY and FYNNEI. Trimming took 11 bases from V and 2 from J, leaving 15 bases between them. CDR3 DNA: TGTGCCGGGAGAACAGGGCGAAACACCGGGGAGCTGTTTTTT. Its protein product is CAGRTGRNTGELFF.

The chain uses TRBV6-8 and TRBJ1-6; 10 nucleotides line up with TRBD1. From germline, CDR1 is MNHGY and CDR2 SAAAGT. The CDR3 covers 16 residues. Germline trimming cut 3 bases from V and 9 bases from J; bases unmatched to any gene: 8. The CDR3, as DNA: TGTGCCAGCAGTTATCGGGACAGGGGCTTTAGTTCACCCCTCCACTTT. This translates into CASSYRDRGFSSPLHF.

DNA of the CDR3: TGTGCCAGCAGCCAGACAGGGGGTGGTTACAATGAGCAGTTCTTC. Its translation is CASSQTGGGYNEQFF. This chain joins TRBV12-3 or TRBV12-4 and TRBJ2-1; 9 bases are shared with TRBD1. The CDR3 has 15 amino acids. V was clipped by 6 bases and J by 4 bases; unmatched bases: 7.

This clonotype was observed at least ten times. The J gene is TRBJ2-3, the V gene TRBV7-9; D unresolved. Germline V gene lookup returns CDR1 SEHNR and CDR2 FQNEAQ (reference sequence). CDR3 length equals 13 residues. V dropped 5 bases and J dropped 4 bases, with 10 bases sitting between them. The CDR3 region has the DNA TGTGCCAGCAGCCCAAGATCCGCAGATACGCAGTATTTT. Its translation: CASSPRSADTQYF.

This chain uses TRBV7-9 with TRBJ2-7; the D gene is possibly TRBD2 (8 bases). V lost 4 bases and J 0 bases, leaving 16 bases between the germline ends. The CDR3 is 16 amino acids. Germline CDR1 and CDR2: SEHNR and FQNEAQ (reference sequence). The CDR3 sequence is CASSYSGGGLSYEQYF. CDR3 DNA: TGTGCCAGCAGCTACTCGGGAGGGGGCCTCTCCTACGAGCAGTACTTC.

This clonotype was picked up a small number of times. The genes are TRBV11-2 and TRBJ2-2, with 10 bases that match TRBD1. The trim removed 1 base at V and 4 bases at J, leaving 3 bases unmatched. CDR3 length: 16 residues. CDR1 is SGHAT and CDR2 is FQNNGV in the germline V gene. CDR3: CASSLGQGASTGELFF. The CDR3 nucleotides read TGTGCCAGCAGCTTAGGACAGGGGGCGAGCACCGGGGAGCTGTTTTTT.

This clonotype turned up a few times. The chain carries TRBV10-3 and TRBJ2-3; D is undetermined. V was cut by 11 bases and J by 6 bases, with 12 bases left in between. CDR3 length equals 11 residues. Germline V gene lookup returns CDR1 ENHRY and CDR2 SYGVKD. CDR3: CAVSTADTQYF. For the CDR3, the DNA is TGTGCCGTCTCTACTGCGGATACGCAGTATTTT.

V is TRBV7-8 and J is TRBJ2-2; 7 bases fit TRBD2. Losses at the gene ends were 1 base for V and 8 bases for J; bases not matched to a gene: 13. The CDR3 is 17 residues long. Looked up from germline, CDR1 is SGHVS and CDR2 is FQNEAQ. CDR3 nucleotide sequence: TGTGCCAGCAGCTTAGTTGAAGCGGGAACCCGGGGTGGGGAGCTGTTTTTT. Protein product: CASSLVEAGTRGGELFF. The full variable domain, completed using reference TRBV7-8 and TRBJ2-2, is GAGVSQSPRYKVAKRGQDVALRCDPISGHVSLFWYQQALGQGPEFLTYFQNEAQLDKSGLPSDRFFAERPEGSVSTLKIQRTQQEDSAVYLCASSLVEAGTRGGELFFGEGSRLTVL.

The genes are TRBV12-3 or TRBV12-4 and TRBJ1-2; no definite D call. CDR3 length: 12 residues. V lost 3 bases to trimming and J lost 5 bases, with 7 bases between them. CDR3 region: CASSFGLYGYTF. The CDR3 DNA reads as TGTGCCAGCAGTTTTGGTCTTTATGGCTACACCTTC.

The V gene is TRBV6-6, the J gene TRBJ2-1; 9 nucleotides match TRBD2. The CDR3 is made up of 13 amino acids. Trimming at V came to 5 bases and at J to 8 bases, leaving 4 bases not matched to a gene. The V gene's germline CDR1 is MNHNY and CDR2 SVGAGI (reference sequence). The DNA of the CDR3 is TGTGCCAGCAGTACGCGGGGGGGAGATGAGCAGTTCTTC. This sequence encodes CASSTRGGDEQFF.

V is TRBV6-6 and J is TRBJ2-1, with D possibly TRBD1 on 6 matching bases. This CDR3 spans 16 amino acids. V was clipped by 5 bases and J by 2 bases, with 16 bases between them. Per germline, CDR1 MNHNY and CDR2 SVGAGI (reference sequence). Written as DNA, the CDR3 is TGTGCCAGCAGTCACTTCAGACAGGACCCCTACAATGAGCAGTTCTTC. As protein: CASSHFRQDPYNEQFF.

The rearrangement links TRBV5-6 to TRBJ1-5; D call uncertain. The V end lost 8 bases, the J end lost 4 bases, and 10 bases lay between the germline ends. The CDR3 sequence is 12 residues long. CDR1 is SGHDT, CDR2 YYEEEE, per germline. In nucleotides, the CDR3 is TGTGCCAGTGGAAGGAGAAATCAGCCCCAGCATTTT. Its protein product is CASGRRNQPQHF.

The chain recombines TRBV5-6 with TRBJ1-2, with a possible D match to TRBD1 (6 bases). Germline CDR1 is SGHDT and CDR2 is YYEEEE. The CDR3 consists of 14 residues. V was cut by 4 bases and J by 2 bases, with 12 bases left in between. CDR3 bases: TGTGCCAGCAGCCCCCACGGACAGAACTATGGCTACACCTTC. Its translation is CASSPHGQNYGYTF.

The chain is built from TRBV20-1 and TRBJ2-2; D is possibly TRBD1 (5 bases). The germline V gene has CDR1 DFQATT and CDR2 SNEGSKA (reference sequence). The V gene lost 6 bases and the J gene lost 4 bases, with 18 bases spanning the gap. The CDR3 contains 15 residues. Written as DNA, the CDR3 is TGCAGTGCCCAGGGCTTTACGTACGGCACCGGGGAGCTGTTTTTT. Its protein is CSAQGFTYGTGELFF.